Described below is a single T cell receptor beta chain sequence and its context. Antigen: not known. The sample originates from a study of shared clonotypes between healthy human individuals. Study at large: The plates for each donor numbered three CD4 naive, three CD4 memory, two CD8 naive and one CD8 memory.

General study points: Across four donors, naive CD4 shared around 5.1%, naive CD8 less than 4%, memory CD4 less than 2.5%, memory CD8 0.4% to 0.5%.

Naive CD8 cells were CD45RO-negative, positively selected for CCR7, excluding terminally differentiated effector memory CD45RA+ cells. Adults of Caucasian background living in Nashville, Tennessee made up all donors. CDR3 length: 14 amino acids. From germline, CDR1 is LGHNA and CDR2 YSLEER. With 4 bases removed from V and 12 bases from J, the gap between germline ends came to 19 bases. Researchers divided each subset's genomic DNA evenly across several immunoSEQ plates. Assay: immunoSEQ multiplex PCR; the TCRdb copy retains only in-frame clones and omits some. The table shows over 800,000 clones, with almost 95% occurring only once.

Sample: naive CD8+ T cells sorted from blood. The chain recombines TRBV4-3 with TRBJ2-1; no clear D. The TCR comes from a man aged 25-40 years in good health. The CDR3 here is CASSPKAGPVGQFF. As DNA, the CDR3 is TGCGCCAGCAGCCCAAAAGCTGGGCCTGTGGGGCAGTTCTTC.